These T cell receptor beta chains were read from a single sample in a study of cytomegalovirus exposure and HLA in healthy donors. Repertoires were generated with immunoSEQ multiplex PCR, while TCRdb's copy carries only in-frame clones and drops some. The sample has about 130,000 clones, approximately 80% seen once. Sequencing was done on a sample of PBMCs. These TCRs come from a woman aged 55-69 years in good health and CMV-seronegative. The conserved cysteine and the conserved F or W are not part of the CDR3 here. A D gene is named only where the DNA matches it firmly.

V,D,CDR3
TRBV28,TRBD1,ASSNGQGYEQY
TRBV2,NA,TTAGQGEQPQH
TRBV19,TRBD1,ASSMRAQGARTEAF
TRBV11-2,NA,ASSLGAPNTGELF
TRBV2,NA,ASSGQSTDTQY
TRBV4-2,NA,ASSQDTSSGANVLT
TRBV29-1,TRBD2,SVRGVERGFYEQY
TRBV9,NA,ASSERDTGSYEQY
TRBV6-5,NA,ASSYSIDSGNTIY
TRBV14,TRBD1,ASSHRMTGQETQY
TRBV28,TRBD1,ASSRFGGTANQPQH
TRBV19,TRBD1,ATGTGTYEQY
TRBV25-1,NA,ASSFRYEQY
TRBV5-1,TRBD2,ASSWGLAGAIPYEQY
TRBV2,NA,ASSPWRGSYEQY
TRBV2,TRBD1,ASRPDRAPGYT
TRBV5-4,TRBD1,ASSPGWTGSGEKLF
TRBV18,TRBD1,ASSPLKGAITGELF
TRBV5-4,TRBD1,ASTLQGVNTGELF
TRBV28,NA,ASSFDALRTRAVVKREQY
TRBV27,NA,ASSRTSRGETQY
TRBV18,NA,ASSHGEQPQH
TRBV10-3,TRBD1,AIRGQGVGNEQF
TRBV5-6,NA,ASSLYGGDLEKLF